This TCR beta chain was sequenced during a study of PD-L1 blockade in urothelial cancer. Profiled with immunoSEQ multiplex PCR; TCRdb holds only in-frame clones, not every one. The sample gives some 89,000 clones, under 90% of which show up once; approximately 14% is in the top ten. The germline V gene encodes CDR1 SGHNT and CDR2 YYREEE (reference sequence). The V gene end was trimmed by 4 bases and the J gene end by 4 bases; junction bases not matched to a gene: 9. This CDR3 spans 15 amino acids. The time point here: pretreatment peripheral blood. This TCR came from a man in his 60s with urothelial cancer. The V and J genes are TRBV5-4 and TRBJ2-7; 9 nucleotides agree with TRBD1. Source: PBMCs, taken around atezolizumab (anti-PD-L1) treatment. The CDR3 bases are TGTGCCAGCAGCAAGCCCGGGACAGGGTATTACGAGCAGTACTTC. It yields the protein CASSKPGTGYYEQYF.